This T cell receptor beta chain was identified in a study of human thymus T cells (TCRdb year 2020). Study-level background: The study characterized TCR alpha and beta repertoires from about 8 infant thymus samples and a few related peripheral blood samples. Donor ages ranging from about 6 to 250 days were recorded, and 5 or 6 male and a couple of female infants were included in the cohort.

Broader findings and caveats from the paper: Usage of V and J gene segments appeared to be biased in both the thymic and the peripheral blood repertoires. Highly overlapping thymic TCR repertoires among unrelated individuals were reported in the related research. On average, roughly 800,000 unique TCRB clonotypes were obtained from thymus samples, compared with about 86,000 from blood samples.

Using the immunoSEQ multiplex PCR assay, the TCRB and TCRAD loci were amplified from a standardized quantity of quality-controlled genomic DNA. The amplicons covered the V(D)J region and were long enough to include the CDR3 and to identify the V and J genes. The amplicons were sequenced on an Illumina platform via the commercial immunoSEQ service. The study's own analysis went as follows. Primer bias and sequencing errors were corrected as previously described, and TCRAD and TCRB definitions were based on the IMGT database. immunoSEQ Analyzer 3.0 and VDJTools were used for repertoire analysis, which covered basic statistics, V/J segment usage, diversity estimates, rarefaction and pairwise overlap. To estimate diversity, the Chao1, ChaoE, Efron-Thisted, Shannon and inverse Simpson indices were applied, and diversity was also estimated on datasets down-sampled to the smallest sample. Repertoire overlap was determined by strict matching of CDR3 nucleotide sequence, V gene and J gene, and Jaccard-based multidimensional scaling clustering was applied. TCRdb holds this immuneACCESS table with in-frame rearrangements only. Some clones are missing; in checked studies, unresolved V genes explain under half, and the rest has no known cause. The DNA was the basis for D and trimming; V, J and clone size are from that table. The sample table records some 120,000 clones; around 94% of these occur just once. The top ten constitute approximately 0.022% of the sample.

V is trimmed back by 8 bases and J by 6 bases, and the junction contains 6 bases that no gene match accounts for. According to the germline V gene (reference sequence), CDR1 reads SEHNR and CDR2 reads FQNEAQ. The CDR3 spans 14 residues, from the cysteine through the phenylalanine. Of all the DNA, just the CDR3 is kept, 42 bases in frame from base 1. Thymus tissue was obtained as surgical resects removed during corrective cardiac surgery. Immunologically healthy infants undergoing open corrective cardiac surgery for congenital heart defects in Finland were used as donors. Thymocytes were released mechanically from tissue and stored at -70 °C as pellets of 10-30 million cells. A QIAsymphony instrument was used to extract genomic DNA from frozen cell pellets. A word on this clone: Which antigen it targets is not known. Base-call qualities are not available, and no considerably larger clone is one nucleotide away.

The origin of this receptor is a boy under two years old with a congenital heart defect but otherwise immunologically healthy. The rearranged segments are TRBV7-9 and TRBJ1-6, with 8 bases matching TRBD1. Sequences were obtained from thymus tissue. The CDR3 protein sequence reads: CASSKGTGNSPLHF. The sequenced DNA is TGTGCCAGCTCTAAGGGGACAGGTAATTCACCCCTCCACTTT.